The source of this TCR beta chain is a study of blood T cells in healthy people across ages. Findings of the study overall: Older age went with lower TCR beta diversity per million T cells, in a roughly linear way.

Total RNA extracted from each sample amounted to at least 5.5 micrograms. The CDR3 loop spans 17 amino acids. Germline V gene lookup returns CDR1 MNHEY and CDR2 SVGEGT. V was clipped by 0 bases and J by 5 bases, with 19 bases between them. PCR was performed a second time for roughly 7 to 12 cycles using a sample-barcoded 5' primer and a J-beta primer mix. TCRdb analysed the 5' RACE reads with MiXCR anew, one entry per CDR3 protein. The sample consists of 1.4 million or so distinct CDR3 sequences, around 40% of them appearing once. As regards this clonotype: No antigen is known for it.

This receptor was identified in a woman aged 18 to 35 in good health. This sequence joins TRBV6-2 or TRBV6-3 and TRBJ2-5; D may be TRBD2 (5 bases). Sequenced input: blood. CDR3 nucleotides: TGTGCCAGCAGTTACTCCCGACTACGGCAAGGAAGTGAGACCCAGTACTTC. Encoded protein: CASSYSRLRQGSETQYF.